Included here is one T cell receptor (beta chain) sequence, with context. Its antigen is unknown. The libraries of TRB cDNA were prepared using 5' RACE with UMI labels. From its re-call of the 5' RACE reads, TCRdb lists each CDR3 protein once, without DNA. The sample includes more than 70,000 distinct CDR3 sequences. These data belong to a study of CXCR3-negative and CXCR3-positive naive CD8 T cells. The CDR3 is made up of 13 amino acids. Definition of naive CD8+ T cells rested on a CD45RO-CCR7+CD27+CD95- profile. Study-level results: CXCR3-positive naive cells had TRB CDR3s that were more hydrophobic than CXCR3-negative naive cells had. Comparably high diversity was seen in both naive subsets, and much lower diversity in memory CD8+ cells. Naive cells that were CXCR3-negative or CXCR3-positive used TRBV-TRBJ genes alike, while memory cells diverged.

The chain is built from TRBV12-3 or TRBV12-4 and TRBJ2-7; TCRdb's D gene call, TRBD2, goes unchecked for lack of DNA. Material for sequencing was naive CXCR3+ CD8+ T cells from blood. The sample's subset: CD45RO-CCR7+CD27+CD95- naive CD8+ T cells expressing CXCR3 (TNR3+). The TCR sequence derives from a human donor in good health. Some clones in this sample may be carry-over from other donors' samples. The chain's CDR3 is CASSWEGAYEQYF.